The next 21 T cell receptor beta chains were all read from a single sample in a study of blood T cells in healthy people across ages. For the second PCR, which ran for 7 to 11 cycles, a sample-barcoded 5' primer and a J-beta primer mix were used. TCRdb fed the 5' RACE reads into MiXCR, producing one record per CDR3 protein. The sample has about 1.8 million distinct CDR3 sequences, less than 50% seen once. Sequenced input: blood. The source of these receptors is a woman in her forties in good health.

The chain links TRBV20-1 to TRBJ1-1; 7 nucleotides line up with TRBD1. The CDR3 has 16 residues. The germline gives CDR1 DFQATT, CDR2 SNEGSKA (reference sequence). With 0 bases clipped from V and 0 bases from J, the junction kept 7 bases outside the gene matches. DNA for the CDR3: TGCAGTGCTAGAGACGGGACAGCTTATTTGAACACTGAAGCTTTCTTT. Translation: CSARDGTAYLNTEAFF.

This clonotype has only a few counts. V and J are TRBV6-5 and TRBJ1-2, with 9 bases aligning to TRBD1. The CDR3 totals 17 residues. Germline assignment: CDR1 MNHEY and CDR2 SVGAGI. V lost 0 bases to trimming and J lost 6 bases; unmatched junction nucleotides: 11. Here the CDR3 reads CASSYSVPGQGLDGYTF. In DNA, the CDR3 is TGTGCCAGCAGTTACTCCGTCCCGGGACAGGGTTTGGATGGCTACACCTTC.

The V gene is TRBV12-3 or TRBV12-4, the J gene TRBJ1-1; TRBD1 matches at 7 bases. The trim removed 6 bases at V and 3 bases at J, leaving 7 bases unmatched. This CDR3 spans 14 amino acids. The CDR3 DNA reads as TGTGCCAGCAGCCCGGTGGGACAGTACACTGAAGCTTTCTTT. It is translated as CASSPVGQYTEAFF.

This chain connects TRBV12-3 or TRBV12-4 to TRBJ1-2; 12 positions match TRBD1. J was trimmed by 5 bases and V by 5 bases; bases with no gene match: 6. The CDR3 covers 15 residues. For the CDR3, the DNA is TGTGCCAGCAGTCCCGGGACAGGGGGCATGTATGGCTACACCTTC. Residues: CASSPGTGGMYGYTF.

The rearrangement uses TRBV7-2 and TRBJ2-3; TRBD2 matches at 8 bases. Germline loops: CDR1 SGHTA, CDR2 FQGNSA. The V and J ends lost 5 bases and 8 bases, in that order; junction bases with no gene match: 15. The CDR3 totals 16 residues. CDR3 nucleotide sequence: TGTGCCAGCAGCCCCCAAGTTGGTAGCGGGGTGGGTACGCAGTATTTT. This translates into CASSPQVGSGVGTQYF.

The V call is TRBV6-5, the J call TRBJ2-7; 7 bases agree with TRBD2. The CDR3 runs 15 residues. J gave up 2 bases and V 6 bases, and 10 bases lay outside the gene matches. CDR1 is MNHEY and CDR2 is SVGAGI in the germline V gene. The CDR3 reads CASSPVHGGAYEQYF. The CDR3 DNA reads TGTGCCAGCAGCCCCGTTCATGGGGGGGCCTACGAGCAGTACTTC.

This sequence joins TRBV29-1 and TRBJ2-3; no clear D. CDR1 and CDR2 (germline): SQVTM, ANQGSEA. The CDR3 loop spans 14 amino acids. The V end lost 4 bases, the J end lost 0 bases, and 11 bases lay between the germline ends. CDR3 region: CSVVDPASTDTQYF. The CDR3 nucleotides are TGCAGCGTTGTGGATCCCGCTAGCACAGATACGCAGTATTTT.

The chain employs TRBV6-2 or TRBV6-3 and TRBJ2-1; D possibly uses TRBD1 or TRBD2 (7 bases each). The CDR3 runs 15 residues. V was shortened by 5 bases and J by 7 bases, with 18 bases between the two germline ends. CDR1 is MNHEY and CDR2 is SVGEGT in the germline V gene. CDR3 in amino acids: CASSLNQQGGNEQFF. DNA of the CDR3: TGTGCCAGCAGTCTCAATCAGCAGGGGGGGAATGAGCAGTTCTTC.

The rearrangement links TRBV3-1 to TRBJ2-3, with a weak D call TRBD1 (6 bases). The V gene lost 3 bases and the J gene lost 6 bases, with 13 bases spanning the gap. The CDR3 has 14 amino acids. Germline V gene lookup returns CDR1 LGHDT and CDR2 YNNKEL (reference sequence). The CDR3 DNA is TGTGCCAGCAGCCAGGACAGCTTAGGGGATACGCAGTATTTT. It yields the protein CASSQDSLGDTQYF.

The count of this clonotype is one. V gene TRBV11-2 combines with J gene TRBJ1-2, with D possibly TRBD1 on 6 matching bases. The CDR3 runs to 15 residues. The V end was cut by 6 bases, the J end by 4 bases, with 18 bases between. Germline V lookup: CDR1 SGHAT, CDR2 FQNNGV. CDR3 loop: CASSSRRGQGYGYTF. The CDR3 nucleotides are TGTGCCAGCAGTTCCCGTCGGGGGCAGGGCTATGGCTACACCTTC.

The rearrangement uses TRBV11-1 and TRBJ1-4, with D unclear. This CDR3 has 13 residues. V lost 7 bases to trimming and J lost 4 bases, with 10 bases between them. Looked up from germline, CDR1 is SGHAT and CDR2 is FQDESV (reference sequence). The CDR3 nucleotides read TGTGCCAGCACGACGAGGCGTAATGAAAAACTGTTTTTT. Its translation: CASTTRRNEKLFF.

V usage is TRBV6-5 and J usage is TRBJ2-7; D possibly matches TRBD1 or TRBD2 (5 bases each). V was trimmed by 7 bases and J by 0 bases, leaving 19 bases between them. The CDR3 runs 16 residues. The germline CDR1 and CDR2 sequences are MNHEY and SVGAGI. CDR3 region: CASTPYGTPDSYEQYF. In DNA, the CDR3 is TGTGCCAGCACCCCTTACGGGACGCCCGACTCCTACGAGCAGTACTTC.

V and J are TRBV20-1 and TRBJ2-5; D tentatively fits TRBD1 or TRBD2 (6 bases each). The tail of the sequence fits TRBJ2-4 better, so the J call may be wrong. The CDR3 is made up of 13 amino acids. CDR1 is DFQATT, CDR2 SNEGSKA, per germline (reference sequence). The CDR3 DNA follows: TGCAGTGCCGCGAGGGGGGACAAAAACATTCAGTACTTC. Translating it yields CSAARGDKNIQYF.

Only a few counts were recorded for this clonotype. The chain combines TRBV12-3 or TRBV12-4 with TRBJ2-3; possible D gene TRBD2, 6 bases. The CDR3 spans 15 residues. The V end was cut by 6 bases, the J end by 1 base, with 14 bases between. In nucleotides, the CDR3 is TGTGCCAGCAGCATGAAGGGCGGGGGCACAGATACGCAGTATTTT. The encoded protein is CASSMKGGGTDTQYF.

DNA of the CDR3: TGTGCCAGCAACCTAGCGGGGTCGGGAGAGACCCAGTACTTC. It yields the protein CASNLAGSGETQYF. This rearrangement joins TRBV7-2 to TRBJ2-5, with 9 bases aligning to TRBD2. The germline gives CDR1 SGHTA, CDR2 FQGNSA. J lost 4 bases, V lost 7 bases, and 7 bases had no gene match. The CDR3 is 14 amino acids.

Concerning this clonotype: A much larger clone is a single base away; this may be a read error. V is TRBV9 and J is TRBJ1-1; no reliable D call. Trimming cost V 3 bases and J 1 base, with 7 bases left between them. The CDR3 has 13 residues. CDR1 is SGDLS and CDR2 is YYNGEE in the germline V gene. CDR3 DNA: TGTGCCAGCAGCGGGGCAGCGAACACTGAAGCTTTCTTT. It yields the protein CASSGAANTEAFF.

This clonotype has a handful of counts. The V and J genes are TRBV28 and TRBJ2-6; tentatively, D is TRBD1 (6 bases). Germline V gene lookup returns CDR1 MDHEN and CDR2 SYDVKM. This CDR3 comprises 15 residues. Trimming pared 5 bases from V and 4 bases from J, leaving 12 bases between. Here the CDR3 DNA reads TGTGCCAGCAGTCTTACAGGGATCGGGGCCAACGTCCTGACTTTC. Residues: CASSLTGIGANVLTF.

The chain uses TRBV20-1 and TRBJ2-1; a possible D gene is TRBD2 (5 bases). With 2 bases removed from V and 8 bases from J, the gap between germline ends came to 16 bases. This CDR3 is built from 14 residues. Germline CDR1 reads DFQATT; CDR2 reads SNEGSKA (reference sequence). The DNA of the CDR3 is TGCAGTGCTAGACATGATCGGGGATACGATGAGCAGTTCTTC. Amino acids: CSARHDRGYDEQFF.

The chain is built from TRBV6-5 and TRBJ1-2, with 8 bases lining up with TRBD1. V shed 4 bases, J shed 7 bases, and the junction held 11 bases outside the gene matches. The CDR3 runs 15 residues. Germline V gene sequence: CDR1 MNHEY, CDR2 SVGAGI. In DNA form, the CDR3 reads TGTGCCAGCAGTTGCTCTCGGACAGGGCGACTTGGCTACACCTTC. It translates to CASSCSRTGRLGYTF.

This clonotype was detected a few times. In DNA form, the CDR3 reads TGCAGTGCCGGGGGGGATTTGGCCAAAAACATTCAGTACTTC. It yields the protein CSAGGDLAKNIQYF. The chain combines TRBV20-1 with TRBJ2-4, with 8 bases aligning to TRBD2. Germline loops: CDR1 DFQATT, CDR2 SNEGSKA (reference sequence). The CDR3 runs 14 residues. J lost 1 base, V lost 6 bases, and 5 bases had no gene match.

The chain links TRBV9 to TRBJ2-1; 7 nucleotides line up with TRBD1. The V gene end was trimmed by 2 bases and the J gene end by 10 bases; junction bases not matched to a gene: 6. The germline V gene has CDR1 SGDLS and CDR2 YYNGEE. The CDR3 loop spans 13 amino acids. DNA of the CDR3: TGTGCCAGCAGCGTCTCAGGACAGGACGAGCAGTTCTTC. Translated, it gives CASSVSGQDEQFF. Full variable domain (remainder filled in from reference TRBV9 and TRBJ2-1): DSGVTQTPKHLITATGQRVTLRCSPRSGDLSVYWYQQSLDQGLQFLIQYYNGEERAKGNILERFSAQQFPDLHSELNLSSLELGDSALYFCASSVSGQDEQFFGPGTRLTVL.